This is a list of T cell receptor beta chains from one sample in a study of identical twins. MiXCR, applied by TCRdb to the 5' RACE reads, yields one record per CDR3 protein. The table shows a few hundred thousand distinct CDR3 sequences, with roughly 10% occurring only once. Sequenced material: memory T cells sorted from blood. Every receptor here comes from a man aged 50 or older in good health. CDR3s include the opening cysteine and the closing phenylalanine or tryptophan. The D gene is left open where the match is weak. Size tells how often a clone was seen (once, few, many) or the class of an expanded clone, and some rows leave it out.

V gene: TRBV5-1; clone size: .; CDR3 length: 13; J gene: TRBJ2-5; D gene: .; CDR3 protein: CASTPGRLETQYF; CDR3 DNA: TGCGCCAGCACCCCAGGGAGGTTGGAGACCCAGTACTTC
V gene: TRBV10-3; clone size: few; CDR3 length: 13; J gene: TRBJ1-1; D gene: TRBD1; CDR3 protein: CAISESRGQEAFF; CDR3 DNA: TGTGCCATCAGTGAGTCCAGGGGACAGGAAGCTTTCTTT
V gene: TRBV4-3; clone size: .; CDR3 length: 13; J gene: TRBJ1-2; D gene: .; CDR3 protein: CASSQNTQRGYTF; CDR3 DNA: TGCGCCAGCAGCCAAAACACGCAAAGAGGCTACACCTTC
V gene: TRBV7-9; clone size: many; CDR3 length: 13; J gene: TRBJ1-2; D gene: .; CDR3 protein: CASSLSQGSGYTF; CDR3 DNA: TGTGCCAGCAGCTTGAGCCAGGGGTCGGGCTACACCTTC
V gene: TRBV9; clone size: few; CDR3 length: 14; J gene: TRBJ1-1; D gene: .; CDR3 protein: CASSVAGMNTEAFF; CDR3 DNA: TGTGCCAGCAGCGTAGCCGGGATGAACACTGAAGCTTTCTTT
V gene: TRBV7-2; clone size: few; CDR3 length: 16; J gene: TRBJ2-1; D gene: TRBD1; CDR3 protein: CASSLAHRGPYNEQFF; CDR3 DNA: TGTGCCAGCAGCTTAGCCCACAGGGGGCCCTACAATGAGCAGTTCTTC
V gene: TRBV28; clone size: .; CDR3 length: 12; J gene: TRBJ1-5; D gene: .; CDR3 protein: CATRTGDQPQHF; CDR3 DNA: TGTGCCACCCGGACGGGTGATCAGCCCCAGCATTTT
V gene: TRBV14; clone size: few; CDR3 length: 16; J gene: TRBJ2-7; D gene: TRBD2; CDR3 protein: CASSPQGLAATYEQYF; CDR3 DNA: TGTGCCAGCAGCCCGCAAGGACTAGCGGCCACCTACGAGCAGTACTTC
V gene: TRBV20-1; clone size: .; CDR3 length: 14; J gene: TRBJ2-5; D gene: TRBD2; CDR3 protein: CSASHPGLGETQYF; CDR3 DNA: TGCAGTGCTAGCCATCCGGGACTAGGGGAGACCCAGTACTTC
V gene: TRBV11-1; clone size: many; CDR3 length: 10; J gene: TRBJ2-5; D gene: .; CDR3 protein: CASRGETQYF; CDR3 DNA: TGTGCCAGCAGAGGAGAGACCCAGTACTTC
V gene: TRBV28; clone size: few; CDR3 length: 15; J gene: TRBJ2-3; D gene: TRBD2; CDR3 protein: CASSLDGLASDTQYF; CDR3 DNA: TGTGCCAGCAGTTTAGATGGACTAGCATCGGATACGCAGTATTTT
V gene: TRBV15; clone size: .; CDR3 length: 13; J gene: TRBJ1-2; D gene: .; CDR3 protein: CATSGGREDGYTF; CDR3 DNA: TGTGCCACCAGCGGAGGCAGGGAAGACGGCTACACCTTC
V gene: TRBV7-2; clone size: few; CDR3 length: 15; J gene: TRBJ2-5; D gene: .; CDR3 protein: CASSPGKSGQETQYF; CDR3 DNA: TGTGCCAGCAGCCCCGGCAAAAGTGGCCAAGAGACCCAGTACTTC